These 23 T cell receptor beta chains came from one sample sequenced in a study of blood T cell repertoires in COVID-19. Here immunoSEQ multiplex PCR was the method, and the copy in TCRdb shows in-frame clones only, minus some. The repertoire has hundreds of thousands of clones, approximately 85% of them found once; the top ten carry around 2.1%. The sample taken for sequencing was PBMCs or T cells enriched from blood (not recorded which). These receptors were obtained from a man in his thirties or forties who had recovered from COVID-19.

V gene TRBV7-6 combines with J gene TRBJ2-1, with 7 bases lining up with TRBD1. With 5 bases clipped from V and 2 bases from J, the junction kept 9 bases outside the gene matches. The CDR3 is 16 amino acids. Per the germline V gene, CDR1 is SGHVS and CDR2 is FNYEAQ. DNA of the CDR3: TGTGCCAGCAGCACCCACAGGGGAAAACCCTACAATGAGCAGTTCTTC. Amino acids: CASSTHRGKPYNEQFF.

This clone was seen a single time. This chain joins TRBV7-6 and TRBJ2-5; no firm D call. Germline lookup yields CDR1 SGHVS and CDR2 FNYEAQ. The CDR3 is 14 amino acids. V lost 0 bases and J 5 bases, leaving 10 bases between the germline ends. CDR3 nucleotides: TGTGCCAGCAGCTTAGCCCCCGTCGGGGAGACCCAGTACTTC. Protein: CASSLAPVGETQYF.

This chain joins TRBV19 and TRBJ2-6, with D tentatively TRBD2 (6 bases). Germline values: CDR1 LNHDA, CDR2 SQIVND (reference sequence). The CDR3 is 16 residues long. The ends were cut back, 6 bases at V and 2 bases at J, with 14 bases in the middle. CDR3 residues: CASRPGRGTGANVLTF. In nucleotides, the CDR3 is TGTGCCAGTAGGCCCGGGCGGGGTACTGGGGCCAACGTCCTGACTTTC.

The gene calls are TRBV5-4 and TRBJ2-2; the D gene is possibly TRBD1 (6 bases). In germline, CDR1 is SGHNT, CDR2 YYREEE (reference sequence). The V and J ends lost 3 bases and 0 bases respectively, with 12 bases between them. The CDR3 totals 16 residues. The CDR3 is CASSSDGTTNTGELFF. The CDR3 DNA reads as TGTGCCAGCAGCTCGGATGGGACAACGAACACCGGGGAGCTGTTTTTT. Together with reference TRBV5-4 and TRBJ2-2, the CDR3 gives the full variable domain: ETGVTQSPTHLIKTRGQQVTLRCSSQSGHNTVSWYQQALGQGPQFIFQYYREEENGRGNFPPRFSGLQFPNYSSELNVNALELDDSALYLCASSSDGTTNTGELFFGEGSRLTVL.

This clone was picked up a small number of times. This chain joins TRBV25-1 and TRBJ2-1; a possible D gene is TRBD2 (6 bases). Germline CDR1 reads MGHDK; CDR2 reads SYGVNS. This CDR3 contains 14 residues. The V end lost 4 bases, the J end lost 4 bases, and 11 bases lay between the germline ends. DNA for the CDR3: TGTGCCAGCAGTGTGGGGGGAGTTTACAATGAGCAGTTCTTC. Translation gives CASSVGGVYNEQFF.

The rearrangement links TRBV19 to TRBJ2-7; possible D gene TRBD2, 6 bases. Trimming shortened V by 5 bases and J by 0 bases, and 11 bases separated the two germline ends. The CDR3 runs to 14 residues. Germline V gene data show CDR1 as LNHDA and CDR2 as SQIVND (reference sequence). The CDR3 region is CASSEVAASYEQYF. DNA of the CDR3: TGTGCCAGTAGTGAGGTAGCGGCCTCCTACGAGCAGTACTTC.

The chain employs TRBV12-3 or TRBV12-4 and TRBJ1-2, with 7 positions matching TRBD1. J gave up 6 bases and V 7 bases, and 8 bases lay outside the gene matches. The CDR3 has 13 amino acids. CDR3 in amino acids: CASIHTGAHGYTF. The CDR3 DNA reads TGTGCCAGCATCCACACAGGGGCCCATGGCTACACCTTC.

The chain carries TRBV27 and TRBJ1-5, with a weak D call TRBD1 (5 bases). The ends were cut back, 0 bases at V and 0 bases at J, with 9 bases in the middle. Per the germline V gene, CDR1 is MNHEY and CDR2 is SMNVEV (reference sequence). The CDR3 loop spans 16 amino acids. The CDR3 spells CASSLSGGNSNQPQHF. CDR3 nucleotides: TGTGCCAGCAGTTTATCTGGGGGGAATAGCAATCAGCCCCAGCATTTT.

This clone came up once. The chain couples TRBV4-3 to TRBJ2-7, with no clear D. Trimming removed 0 bases from V and 4 bases from J, with 7 bases in between. The CDR3 sequence is 13 residues long. Germline V CDR1 and CDR2: LGHNA, YSLEER. The CDR3 sequence: CASSQDLIYEQYF. The CDR3 coding sequence is TGCGCCAGCAGCCAAGATCTTATATACGAGCAGTACTTC.

In this sample, this clone turned up once. This sequence joins TRBV7-6 and TRBJ1-1; D not certain. Germline V gene lookup returns CDR1 SGHVS and CDR2 FNYEAQ. The CDR3 totals 15 residues. V shed 3 bases and J shed 1 base, with 12 bases lying between them. Written as DNA, the CDR3 is TGTGCCAGCAGCTTCATTAGCCCGTCGAACACTGAAGCTTTCTTT. Translating gives CASSFISPSNTEAFF. Variable domain in full (rest from reference TRBV7-6 and TRBJ1-1): GAGVSQSPRYKVTKRGQDVALRCDPISGHVSLYWYRQALGQGPEFLTYFNYEAQQDKSGLPNDRFSAERPEGSISTLTIQRTEQRDSAMYRCASSFISPSNTEAFFGQGTRLTVV.

This clone was seen just once. The chain is built from TRBV4-1 and TRBJ1-3; weak D call: TRBD1 (5 bases). Trimming took off 4 bases at V and 2 bases at J, with 18 bases between the two ends. Germline lookup yields CDR1 MGHRA and CDR2 YSYEKL. CDR3 length: 17 amino acids. The CDR3 DNA follows: TGCGCCAGCAGCCTTCGGGGGGAAGGCTCCCCTGGAAACACCATATATTTT. Its protein is CASSLRGEGSPGNTIYF.

The V call is TRBV19, the J call TRBJ2-7; TRBD1 matches at 8 bases. The length of the CDR3 is 15 residues. Trimming at V came to 5 bases and at J to 2 bases, leaving 8 bases not matched to a gene. Germline V gene sequence: CDR1 LNHDA, CDR2 SQIVND (reference sequence). For the CDR3, the DNA is TGTGCCAGTAGTGCCTCCGGGACAGGCCCCTACGAGCAGTACTTC. This translates into CASSASGTGPYEQYF.

The rearrangement uses TRBV24-1 and TRBJ2-2; 10 bases match TRBD1. Germline V gene data show CDR1 as KGHDR and CDR2 as SFDVKD. The trim removed 9 bases at V and 3 bases at J, leaving 3 bases unmatched. This CDR3 spans 14 amino acids. CDR3 nucleotide sequence: TGTGCCACCGGGGGACAGGGGTACACCGGGGAGCTGTTTTTT. Its translation: CATGGQGYTGELFF.

The sample holds one count of this clone. The chain recombines TRBV12-5 with TRBJ2-5; 7 bases fit TRBD2. V lost 5 bases and J lost 5; bases outside the gene matches: 2. CDR1 and CDR2 from the germline V gene are LGHNT and FRNRAP. The CDR3 has 12 residues. The CDR3 is CASGISGETQYF. CDR3 bases: TGTGCTAGTGGTATTAGCGGGGAGACCCAGTACTTC. The full variable domain, completed using reference TRBV12-5 and TRBJ2-5, is DARVTQTPRHKVTEMGQEVTMRCQPILGHNTVFWYRQTMMQGLELLAYFRNRAPLDDSGMPKDRFSAEMPDATLATLKIQPSEPRDSAVYFCASGISGETQYFGPGTRLLVL.

This chain joins TRBV24-1 and TRBJ1-2, with D perhaps matching TRBD1 (5 bases). The CDR3 is made up of 14 amino acids. From germline, CDR1 is KGHDR and CDR2 SFDVKD. Trimming pared 4 bases from V and 2 bases from J, leaving 10 bases between. DNA of the CDR3: TGTGCCACCAGTGAACCTGACAGAAACTATGGCTACACCTTC. Its protein is CATSEPDRNYGYTF.

This chain links TRBV6-1 with TRBJ1-2, with 8 bases fitting TRBD1. The CDR3 has 15 amino acids. The germline V gene has CDR1 MNHNS and CDR2 SASEGT. V dropped 3 bases and J dropped 3; count of bases not matched to a gene: 6. The CDR3 DNA sequence: TGTGCCAGCAGTGAGGCAGGGGGCGCTGACTATGGCTACACCTTC. Its protein product is CASSEAGGADYGYTF.

Only one count was recorded for this clone. The CDR3 DNA sequence: TGTGCCAGCAGCCAACGGACAGGGCATAGGCTAGATGAGCAGTTCTTC. This codes for CASSQRTGHRLDEQFF. The rearrangement links TRBV11-3 to TRBJ2-1; 8 bases fit TRBD1. The length of the CDR3 is 16 residues. CDR1 and CDR2 from the germline V gene are SGHNT and YENEEA. V shed 5 bases and J 8 bases; nucleotides not matched to a gene: 14.

The chain links TRBV6-4 to TRBJ1-6, with 7 bases identical to TRBD1. The trim removed 4 bases at V and 7 bases at J, leaving 4 bases unmatched. The germline V gene has CDR1 MRHNA and CDR2 SNTAGT. This CDR3 is built from 14 residues. In DNA, the CDR3 is TGTGCCAGCAGTGCCCAGGGGGAGAATTCACCCCTCCACTTT. Translation: CASSAQGENSPLHF.

This chain uses TRBV6-5 with TRBJ1-5; perhaps TRBD1 as D (5 bases). The V end lost 4 bases, the J end lost 7 bases, and 17 bases lay between the germline ends. Germline assignment: CDR1 MNHEY and CDR2 SVGAGI. This CDR3 region has 15 residues. As DNA, the CDR3 is TGTGCCAGCAGTTCCCACCCCGAAGGGGTCCAGCCCCAGCATTTT. Translated: CASSSHPEGVQPQHF.

About this clone: The junction and the germline gene differ at one end; a read error may be behind it. The rearrangement joins TRBV12-3 or TRBV12-4 to TRBJ1-1; D remains ambiguous. The CDR3 is 13 residues long. The CDR3 sequence: CASSLSVNAEAFF. The CDR3 DNA is TGTGCCAGCAGTTTAAGCGTGAACGCTGAAGCTTTCTTT.

The V and J genes are TRBV19 and TRBJ1-1; 10 positions match TRBD1. With V trimmed by 4 bases and J by 3 bases, 5 bases remained unmatched. Germline V gene sequence: CDR1 LNHDA, CDR2 SQIVND (reference sequence). The CDR3 is 15 residues long. Here the CDR3 DNA reads TGTGCCAGTAGTACCACCGGGACAGGGGACACTGAAGCTTTCTTT. Translation: CASSTTGTGDTEAFF.

The chain employs TRBV27 and TRBJ2-7; TRBD1 is a possible D gene (5 bases). The CDR3 is 16 amino acids. The germline V and J ends were trimmed by 1 base and 5 bases, with 18 bases remaining between them. CDR1 is MNHEY, CDR2 SMNVEV, per germline (reference sequence). The CDR3, as DNA: TGTGCCAGCAGTTTATTAGGGGAACACCTTCCCCACGAGCAGTACTTC. Protein product: CASSLLGEHLPHEQYF.

The gene calls are TRBV30 and TRBJ2-3; unclear D gene. The CDR3 contains 15 residues. The germline V and J ends were trimmed by 0 bases and 2 bases, with 12 bases remaining between them. Germline CDR1 and CDR2: GTSNPN and SVGIG (reference sequence). The CDR3, as DNA: TGTGCCTGGAGTGTGGCGGCGACCGACACAGATACGCAGTATTTT. It yields the protein CAWSVAATDTDTQYF.